Included here is one T cell receptor beta chain sequence, with context. These data are taken from a study of blood T cell repertoires in COVID-19. Looking at the study overall: COVID-19 samples, acute and convalescent, were from the United States, Italy and Spain. PBMCs, B-cell-depleted T cells, or T cells were the source of the cDNA or gDNA that made up the material.

This CDR3 comprises 15 residues. Looked up from germline, CDR1 is MGHRA and CDR2 is YSYEKL. Trimming removed 1 base from V and 6 bases from J; junction bases left unmatched: 5. Produced via immunoSEQ multiplex PCR; TCRdb's table is partial and in-frame only. The profile shows roughly 160,000 clones, roughly 86% of them singletons. The J gene is TRBJ1-1, the V gene TRBV4-1; TRBD1 matches at 10 bases. This TCR came from a man aged 18 to 35 with acute or convalescent COVID-19. Sequencing was performed on peripheral blood. The CDR3 sequence is CASSQVAGTGAEAFF. The DNA for the CDR3 is TGCGCCAGCAGCCAAGTTGCCGGGACAGGGGCTGAAGCTTTCTTT.